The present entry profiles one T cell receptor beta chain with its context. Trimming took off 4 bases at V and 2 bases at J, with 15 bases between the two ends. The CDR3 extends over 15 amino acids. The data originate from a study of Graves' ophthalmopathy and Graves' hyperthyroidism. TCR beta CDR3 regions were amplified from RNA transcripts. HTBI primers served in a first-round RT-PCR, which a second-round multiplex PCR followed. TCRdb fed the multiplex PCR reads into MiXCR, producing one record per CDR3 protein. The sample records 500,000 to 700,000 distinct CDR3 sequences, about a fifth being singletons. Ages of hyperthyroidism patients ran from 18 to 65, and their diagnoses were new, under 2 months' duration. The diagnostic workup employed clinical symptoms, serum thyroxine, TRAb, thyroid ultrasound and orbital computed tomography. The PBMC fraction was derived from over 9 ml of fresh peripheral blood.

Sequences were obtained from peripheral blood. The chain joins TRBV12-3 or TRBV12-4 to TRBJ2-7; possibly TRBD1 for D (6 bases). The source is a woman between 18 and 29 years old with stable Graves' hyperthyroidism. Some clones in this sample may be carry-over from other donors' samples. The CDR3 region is CASSSGALAPYEQYF. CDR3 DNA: TGTGCCAGCAGTTCAGGGGCCCTCGCCCCCTACGAGCAGTACTTC.